Listed below are T cell receptor beta chains from one sample, sequenced in a study of shared clonotypes between healthy human individuals. Assay used: immunoSEQ multiplex PCR; TCRdb lists only in-frame clones, some missing. The repertoire holds 950,000 to 1,300,000 clones, with about 75% as singletons. Specimen: memory CD4+ T cells sorted from blood. These receptors originate from a man younger than 35 in good health. Both conserved end residues are part of each CDR3. D genes are given only for firm matches. Only part of the rows carry a size: once, few, many, or a class if the clone is expanded.

d_call: -
j_call: TRBJ2-1
clone_size: -
cdr3_length: 11
v_call: TRBV27
cdr3_nt: TGTGCCAGCACATCAGACAATGAGCAGTTCTTC
cdr3_aa: CASTSDNEQFF

d_call: TRBD1
j_call: TRBJ2-5
clone_size: -
cdr3_length: 15
v_call: TRBV10-3
cdr3_nt: TGTGCCATCAGTGAGAGACAGGGGGTCCAAGAGACCCAGTACTTC
cdr3_aa: CAISERQGVQETQYF

d_call: -
j_call: TRBJ2-5
clone_size: -
cdr3_length: 12
v_call: TRBV30
cdr3_nt: TGTGCCTTGAAGCAGGGGAAAGAGACCCAGTACTTC
cdr3_aa: CALKQGKETQYF

d_call: -
j_call: TRBJ1-2
clone_size: -
cdr3_length: 14
v_call: TRBV5-6
cdr3_nt: TGTGCCAGCAGCTTGGAGAGCGGGGGCTATGGCTACACCTTC
cdr3_aa: CASSLESGGYGYTF

d_call: -
j_call: TRBJ2-7
clone_size: -
cdr3_length: 13
v_call: TRBV2
cdr3_nt: TGTGCCAGCAGTGAACTGAGGGAAGGGGAGCAGTACTTC
cdr3_aa: CASSELREGEQYF

d_call: TRBD1
j_call: TRBJ2-7
clone_size: -
cdr3_length: 13
v_call: TRBV11-3
cdr3_nt: TGTGCCAGCAGCTTAGGCGACAGGGGCGAGCAGTACTTC
cdr3_aa: CASSLGDRGEQYF

d_call: -
j_call: TRBJ2-7
clone_size: few
cdr3_length: 16
v_call: TRBV6-5
cdr3_nt: TGTGCCAGCAGTTACTCGAGGGCGACCCAAGCCTACGAGCAGTACTTC
cdr3_aa: CASSYSRATQAYEQYF

d_call: TRBD2
j_call: TRBJ2-3
clone_size: -
cdr3_length: 15
v_call: TRBV4-1
cdr3_nt: TGCGCCAGCAGCCAAGATCGGGGGGGAAGAGATACGCAGTATTTT
cdr3_aa: CASSQDRGGRDTQYF

d_call: TRBD1
j_call: TRBJ2-2
clone_size: -
cdr3_length: 14
v_call: TRBV29-1
cdr3_nt: TGCAGCGTAATAGGGACAGGGAACACCGGGGAGCTGTTTTTT
cdr3_aa: CSVIGTGNTGELFF

d_call: -
j_call: TRBJ2-1
clone_size: few
cdr3_length: 12
v_call: TRBV19
cdr3_nt: TGTGCCAGTAGTATACCCCAGGCCGAGCAGTTCTTC
cdr3_aa: CASSIPQAEQFF

d_call: -
j_call: TRBJ1-3
clone_size: -
cdr3_length: 14
v_call: TRBV2
cdr3_nt: TGTGCCAGCACACTGGAGAGCTCTGGAAACACCATATATTTT
cdr3_aa: CASTLESSGNTIYF

d_call: -
j_call: TRBJ2-1
clone_size: -
cdr3_length: 13
v_call: TRBV4-3
cdr3_nt: TGCGCCAGCAGCCCCGCAGCCGGGGTAAGAAAGTTCTTC
cdr3_aa: CASSPAAGVRKFF

d_call: -
j_call: TRBJ1-2
clone_size: -
cdr3_length: 14
v_call: TRBV13
cdr3_nt: TGTGCCAGCAGCTTAGATCGTCAGGTCTATGGCTACACCTTC
cdr3_aa: CASSLDRQVYGYTF

d_call: TRBD2
j_call: TRBJ2-1
clone_size: -
cdr3_length: 16
v_call: TRBV7-2
cdr3_nt: TGTGCCAGCAGCTCGTGGGGACTAGCGGGAAACAATGAGCAGTTCTTC
cdr3_aa: CASSSWGLAGNNEQFF

d_call: TRBD1
j_call: TRBJ2-3
clone_size: -
cdr3_length: 15
v_call: TRBV6-1
cdr3_nt: TGTGCCAGCAGTGAAGCTGGCAGGGGGCTTGTTACGCAGTATTTT
cdr3_aa: CASSEAGRGLVTQYF

d_call: TRBD2
j_call: TRBJ2-3
clone_size: -
cdr3_length: 16
v_call: TRBV7-3
cdr3_nt: TGTGCCAGCAGCCAGACCGGGACTAGCATCACAGATACGCAGTATTTT
cdr3_aa: CASSQTGTSITDTQYF

d_call: TRBD2
j_call: TRBJ2-3
clone_size: -
cdr3_length: 17
v_call: TRBV5-4
cdr3_nt: TGTGCCAGCAGCTTGAGACTAGCGGGTCCTAGCACAGATACGCAGTATTTT
cdr3_aa: CASSLRLAGPSTDTQYF

d_call: -
j_call: TRBJ2-7
clone_size: -
cdr3_length: 13
v_call: TRBV18
cdr3_nt: TGTGCCAGCTCATCGACTTCAGGTTACGAGCAGTACTTC
cdr3_aa: CASSSTSGYEQYF

d_call: -
j_call: TRBJ2-7
clone_size: -
cdr3_length: 14
v_call: TRBV19
cdr3_nt: TGTGCCAGTAGTATACGTTGGGGTCCCTACGAGCAGTACTTC
cdr3_aa: CASSIRWGPYEQYF

d_call: -
j_call: TRBJ2-3
clone_size: -
cdr3_length: 15
v_call: TRBV18
cdr3_nt: TGTGCCAGCTCACCACCGGGCAGGGGCACAGATACGCAGTATTTT
cdr3_aa: CASSPPGRGTDTQYF

d_call: -
j_call: TRBJ1-2
clone_size: -
cdr3_length: 13
v_call: TRBV6-5
cdr3_nt: TGTGCCAGCAGTTACCGGGGGTACTATGGCTACACCTTC
cdr3_aa: CASSYRGYYGYTF

d_call: -
j_call: TRBJ1-4
clone_size: once
cdr3_length: 14
v_call: TRBV28
cdr3_nt: TGTGCCAGCAGCTACGGACGGTCTAATGAAAAACTGTTTTTT
cdr3_aa: CASSYGRSNEKLFF

d_call: -
j_call: TRBJ2-3
clone_size: -
cdr3_length: 15
v_call: TRBV7-3
cdr3_nt: TGTGCCAGCAGCTTAGCGGGGCGGAGCACAGATACGCAGTATTTT
cdr3_aa: CASSLAGRSTDTQYF

d_call: -
j_call: TRBJ1-5
clone_size: -
cdr3_length: 13
v_call: TRBV5-8
cdr3_nt: TGTGCCAGCAGCAAGCAGAACAATCAGCCCCAGCATTTT
cdr3_aa: CASSKQNNQPQHF

d_call: -
j_call: TRBJ2-2
clone_size: once
cdr3_length: 14
v_call: TRBV5-1
cdr3_nt: TGCGCCAGCCGTAACAGGTCGAACACCGGGGAGCTGTTTTTT
cdr3_aa: CASRNRSNTGELFF

d_call: TRBD1
j_call: TRBJ1-1
clone_size: -
cdr3_length: 13
v_call: TRBV4-2
cdr3_nt: TGTGCCAGCAGCCAAGAGCAGGGGGATGAAGCTTTCTTT
cdr3_aa: CASSQEQGDEAFF

d_call: TRBD2
j_call: TRBJ2-7
clone_size: many
cdr3_length: 14
v_call: TRBV5-1
cdr3_nt: TGCGCCAGCAGCCTTCTTGGGACTAGCGGCGAGCAGTACTTC
cdr3_aa: CASSLLGTSGEQYF

d_call: -
j_call: TRBJ1-2
clone_size: -
cdr3_length: 15
v_call: TRBV27
cdr3_nt: TGTGCCGGCCTGGCGGGAACTCAACCCAGCTATGGCTACACCTTC
cdr3_aa: CAGLAGTQPSYGYTF

d_call: TRBD1
j_call: TRBJ2-3
clone_size: -
cdr3_length: 14
v_call: TRBV7-2
cdr3_nt: TGTGCCAGCAGCTTCGGACAGGGCTCATATGCGCAGTATTTT
cdr3_aa: CASSFGQGSYAQYF

d_call: -
j_call: TRBJ1-4
clone_size: -
cdr3_length: 15
v_call: TRBV7-2
cdr3_nt: TGTGCCAGCAGCTTAGTGGCAGGGGTAAATGAAAAACTGTTTTTT
cdr3_aa: CASSLVAGVNEKLFF

d_call: -
j_call: TRBJ2-7
clone_size: once
cdr3_length: 14
v_call: TRBV7-9
cdr3_nt: TGTGCCAGCAGCTTAAACCGGGAGACGTACGAGCAGTACTTC
cdr3_aa: CASSLNRETYEQYF

d_call: -
j_call: TRBJ2-7
clone_size: -
cdr3_length: 14
v_call: TRBV19
cdr3_nt: TGTGCCAGTAGTATCCCCGGCGTCTCCTACGAGCAGTACTTC
cdr3_aa: CASSIPGVSYEQYF

d_call: TRBD1
j_call: TRBJ1-1
clone_size: -
cdr3_length: 15
v_call: TRBV18
cdr3_nt: TGTGCCAGCTCACCCCAGGGACAGGGGTTAGGTGAAGCTTTCTTT
cdr3_aa: CASSPQGQGLGEAFF

d_call: TRBD1
j_call: TRBJ2-1
clone_size: -
cdr3_length: 15
v_call: TRBV7-9
cdr3_nt: TGTGCCAGCAGCGCGCGACAGGGTTCCGACAATGAGCAGTTCTTC
cdr3_aa: CASSARQGSDNEQFF

d_call: TRBD2
j_call: TRBJ2-7
clone_size: -
cdr3_length: 14
v_call: TRBV7-2
cdr3_nt: TGTGCCAGCAAAGAAGGGCCGGGGAGGGGAGAGCAGTACTTC
cdr3_aa: CASKEGPGRGEQYF

d_call: -
j_call: TRBJ2-7
clone_size: -
cdr3_length: 13
v_call: TRBV18
cdr3_nt: TGTGCCAGCTCACCAAGGGGCGCCCACGAGCAGTACTTC
cdr3_aa: CASSPRGAHEQYF

d_call: TRBD1
j_call: TRBJ1-5
clone_size: -
cdr3_length: 15
v_call: TRBV2
cdr3_nt: TGTGCCAGCAGTATGGCCTACTCAGGGGGTCAGCCCCAGCATTTT
cdr3_aa: CASSMAYSGGQPQHF

d_call: TRBD1
j_call: TRBJ2-3
clone_size: -
cdr3_length: 16
v_call: TRBV9
cdr3_nt: TGTGCCAGCAGCGTTGCTGGGACAGGGAGCACAGATACGCAGTATTTT
cdr3_aa: CASSVAGTGSTDTQYF

d_call: -
j_call: TRBJ2-3
clone_size: -
cdr3_length: 14
v_call: TRBV7-9
cdr3_nt: TGTGCCAGCAGCTTCACCAACTCGGCAGATACGCAGTATTTT
cdr3_aa: CASSFTNSADTQYF

d_call: TRBD2
j_call: TRBJ2-3
clone_size: once
cdr3_length: 18
v_call: TRBV7-2
cdr3_nt: TGTGCCAGCAGCTTAAAAGTTTCGGGACTAGCGAGGACAGATACGCAGTATTTT
cdr3_aa: CASSLKVSGLARTDTQYF

d_call: -
j_call: TRBJ2-7
clone_size: -
cdr3_length: 16
v_call: TRBV18
cdr3_nt: TGTGCCAGCTCACCAGAAGTTCCAAGTCGCTCCTACGAGCAGTACTTC
cdr3_aa: CASSPEVPSRSYEQYF

d_call: TRBD1
j_call: TRBJ1-5
clone_size: -
cdr3_length: 17
v_call: TRBV9
cdr3_nt: TGTGCCAGCAGCTCCAAGGGGGCAGGCGATAGCAATCAGCCCCAGCATTTT
cdr3_aa: CASSSKGAGDSNQPQHF